The present TCR beta chain was sequenced within a study of glioma-infiltrating T cells after dendritic cell vaccination. Study-level points and caveats: Only a small number of patients had complete blood and tumor samples.

The germline CDR1 and CDR2 sequences are SGHNT and YYREEE (reference sequence). The length of the CDR3 is 15 residues. With 4 bases removed from V and 0 bases from J, the gap between germline ends came to 11 bases. Input was about 2 ug genomic DNA, or all available if less. The PCR used 60 V beta and 13 J beta primers. Sequencing was performed with immunoSEQ multiplex PCR; in TCRdb, only in-frame clones are kept and a portion is missing. Here the sample spans about 10,000 clones, around 84% being singletons. Time point: after dendritic cell vaccination, including at tumor progression/relapse. Isocitrate dehydrogenase mutation was absent in all glioblastoma patients. As concerns this clone: Antigen: not known.

The chain employs TRBV5-4 and TRBJ2-1; D perhaps matches TRBD1 (5 bases). This TCR came from a human donor with glioblastoma. This sample comprised blood, obtained after dendritic cell vaccination. The CDR3, as DNA: TGTGCCAGCAGCGTTGACAGCACCTCCTACAATGAGCAGTTCTTC. It is translated as CASSVDSTSYNEQFF.